This T cell receptor beta chain was sequenced in a study of vaccination effects on CD4 cells after COVID-19. Across the whole study: PBMC cultures contained 2 million or so cells per well, approximately 11 IU/ml IL-2 and 10 ug/ml peptides. Study-wide results and caveats: Late in the post-vaccination period, infection-induced and vaccine-induced clones underwent marked clonal contraction.

Libraries were prepared by immunoSEQ multiplex PCR; TCRdb keeps only in-frame clonotypes and omits some of them. The sample has around 35,000 clones; around 67% are singletons. Details on this clone: Its antigen is not known.

The CDR3 spans 13 residues. Trimming removed 3 bases from V and 6 bases from J, with 12 bases in between. Researchers isolated CD4+ T cells once approximately eleven days of culture had elapsed. IL-2 medium was substituted for half the medium on days 3 and 7. This clonotype was sampled from a human donor who received a COVID-19 vaccine. This specimen consisted of CD4+ T cells from PBMCs cultured without peptide, obtained before COVID-19 vaccination. The chain carries TRBV12-3 or TRBV12-4 and TRBJ2-7; D perhaps matches TRBD1 (5 bases). DNA of the CDR3: TGTGCCAGCAGTTTGCAGGGTAGGGGCGAGCAGTACTTC. The encoded protein is CASSLQGRGEQYF.